Listed below are T cell receptor beta chains from one sample, sequenced in a study of cytomegalovirus exposure and HLA in healthy donors. Method: immunoSEQ multiplex PCR; TCRdb's copy keeps in-frame clones and lacks some. Of some 200,000 clones listed, approximately 82% are singletons. The sequenced material came from PBMCs. The origin of the receptors is a young man in good health and CMV-seronegative. Both conserved end residues are part of each CDR3. The D gene is left open where the match is weak. Clone size is stated in some rows and not others, as once, few, many or a class when expanded.

j_call: TRBJ2-3
d_call: NA
clone_size: once
v_call: TRBV2
cdr3_nt: TGTGCCAGCAGTCCCCCCCCTGCAGATACGCAGTATTTT
cdr3_aa: CASSPPPADTQYF

j_call: TRBJ1-2
d_call: NA
clone_size: NA
v_call: TRBV14
cdr3_nt: TGTGCCAGCAGCCCCGGGACTGACTATGGCTACACCTTC
cdr3_aa: CASSPGTDYGYTF

j_call: TRBJ1-6
d_call: NA
clone_size: few
v_call: TRBV7-6
cdr3_nt: TGTGCCAGCAGCCTACAGGGAGAGGGGTCACCCCTCCACTTT
cdr3_aa: CASSLQGEGSPLHF

j_call: TRBJ1-1
d_call: NA
clone_size: NA
v_call: TRBV18
cdr3_nt: TGTGCCAGCTCAAGAGGGTTCGGCACTGAAGCTTTCTTT
cdr3_aa: CASSRGFGTEAFF

j_call: TRBJ2-7
d_call: TRBD1
clone_size: NA
v_call: TRBV28
cdr3_nt: TGTGCCAGTAGGCCTCCGGGACAGGGGCTCTACGAGCAGTACTTC
cdr3_aa: CASRPPGQGLYEQYF

j_call: TRBJ1-5
d_call: NA
clone_size: NA
v_call: TRBV2
cdr3_nt: TGTGCCAGCAGTGGAACAAAGGGGATATCAGCAGCCCAGCATTTT
cdr3_aa: CASSGTKGISAAQHF

j_call: TRBJ2-7
d_call: TRBD2
clone_size: NA
v_call: TRBV25-1
cdr3_nt: TGTGCCAGCAGTGGACGGGAGGGCGAGCAGTACTTC
cdr3_aa: CASSGREGEQYF

j_call: TRBJ1-2
d_call: NA
clone_size: few
v_call: TRBV7-9
cdr3_nt: TGTGCCAGCAGCCCGGGTCGGCCGGATGGCTACACCTTC
cdr3_aa: CASSPGRPDGYTF

j_call: TRBJ1-3
d_call: NA
clone_size: NA
v_call: TRBV6-5
cdr3_nt: TGTGCCAGCAGTTACACGGGGGGGAACACCATATATTTT
cdr3_aa: CASSYTGGNTIYF

j_call: TRBJ2-2
d_call: NA
clone_size: NA
v_call: TRBV11-1
cdr3_nt: TGTGCCAGCAGCCCCGGTAGCGTAGGCGGGGAGCTGTTTTTT
cdr3_aa: CASSPGSVGGELFF

j_call: TRBJ2-1
d_call: NA
clone_size: NA
v_call: TRBV7-2
cdr3_nt: TGTGCCAGCAGCTTAGGAGTCTTCAATGAGCAGTTCTTC
cdr3_aa: CASSLGVFNEQFF

j_call: TRBJ1-5
d_call: NA
clone_size: NA
v_call: TRBV21-1
cdr3_nt: TGTGCCAGCAGCAAAGGAAGACGGTGGGGGGACCAGCCCCAGCATTTT
cdr3_aa: CASSKGRRWGDQPQHF

j_call: TRBJ2-3
d_call: NA
clone_size: NA
v_call: TRBV12-5
cdr3_nt: TGTGCTAGTGGTCCCGGGGGGCCTAGCACAGATACGCAGTATTTT
cdr3_aa: CASGPGGPSTDTQYF

j_call: TRBJ1-6
d_call: TRBD1
clone_size: NA
v_call: TRBV7-9
cdr3_nt: TGTGCCAGCAGCTTAGCGCTTCGGGACAGGGTGCGACCCCTCCACTTT
cdr3_aa: CASSLALRDRVRPLHF

j_call: TRBJ2-7
d_call: TRBD1
clone_size: NA
v_call: TRBV27
cdr3_nt: TGTGCCAGCAGTGGGACAGGGAGAGGACAGCAGTACTTC
cdr3_aa: CASSGTGRGQQYF

j_call: TRBJ1-5
d_call: NA
clone_size: once
v_call: TRBV2
cdr3_nt: TGTGCCAGCAGCGAGTCGGTGGGCAATCAGCCCCAGCATTTT
cdr3_aa: CASSESVGNQPQHF

j_call: TRBJ1-2
d_call: NA
clone_size: NA
v_call: TRBV27
cdr3_nt: TGTGCCAGCAGCCTGACAGATTCCTATGGCTACACCTTC
cdr3_aa: CASSLTDSYGYTF

j_call: TRBJ2-1
d_call: NA
clone_size: NA
v_call: TRBV5-1
cdr3_nt: TGCGCCAGCAGCTTTTTAGTGTTAGATGAGCAGTTCTTC
cdr3_aa: CASSFLVLDEQFF

j_call: TRBJ2-7
d_call: TRBD1
clone_size: few
v_call: TRBV5-4
cdr3_nt: TGTGCCAGCAGCTCAAGTTCGACAGGGGCCTACGAGCAGTACTTC
cdr3_aa: CASSSSSTGAYEQYF

j_call: TRBJ2-5
d_call: NA
clone_size: NA
v_call: TRBV2
cdr3_nt: TGTGCCAGCGCTGGAAGGGGAGGGGGGGAGACCCAGTACTTC
cdr3_aa: CASAGRGGGETQYF

j_call: TRBJ1-1
d_call: NA
clone_size: NA
v_call: TRBV5-1
cdr3_nt: TGCGCCAGCAGCCCCCAGACCCAGGGGAGCACTGAAGCTTTCTTT
cdr3_aa: CASSPQTQGSTEAFF

j_call: TRBJ2-3
d_call: NA
clone_size: once
v_call: TRBV30
cdr3_nt: TGTGCCTGGGAACGGGCAGGGAGCACAGATACGCAGTATTTT
cdr3_aa: CAWERAGSTDTQYF

j_call: TRBJ1-2
d_call: NA
clone_size: NA
v_call: TRBV5-1
cdr3_nt: TGCGCCAGCAGCTTGCCCGGACAGATAAACTATGGCTACACCTTC
cdr3_aa: CASSLPGQINYGYTF

j_call: TRBJ2-7
d_call: TRBD2
clone_size: NA
v_call: TRBV4-2
cdr3_nt: TGTGCCAGCAGCACCTCTAGCGGGCACTCCTACGAGCAGTACTTC
cdr3_aa: CASSTSSGHSYEQYF

j_call: TRBJ2-7
d_call: TRBD2
clone_size: NA
v_call: TRBV5-1
cdr3_nt: TGCGCCAGCAGCTTGTTCGGACTAGACGAGCAGTACTTC
cdr3_aa: CASSLFGLDEQYF

j_call: TRBJ2-1
d_call: TRBD1
clone_size: NA
v_call: TRBV5-1
cdr3_nt: TGCGCCAGCAGCTTCCGGGACAGATACAATGAGCAGTTCTTC
cdr3_aa: CASSFRDRYNEQFF

j_call: TRBJ2-2
d_call: TRBD2
clone_size: NA
v_call: TRBV5-5
cdr3_nt: TGTGCCAGCAGCCAGGGAGTTGCGGGAGGGATGGGCACCGGGGAGCTGTTTTTT
cdr3_aa: CASSQGVAGGMGTGELFF

j_call: TRBJ2-7
d_call: NA
clone_size: NA
v_call: TRBV28
cdr3_nt: TGTGCCAGCAGGTCCACCTACGAGCAGTACTTC
cdr3_aa: CASRSTYEQYF

j_call: TRBJ2-7
d_call: TRBD1
clone_size: few
v_call: TRBV10-1
cdr3_nt: TGCGCCAGCAGCCCCGGGACAGGGGCCTACGAGCAGTACTTC
cdr3_aa: CASSPGTGAYEQYF

j_call: TRBJ2-7
d_call: TRBD1
clone_size: once
v_call: TRBV2
cdr3_nt: TGTGCCAGCAGAGGACAGGGGGCCGTAAGCGAGCAGTACTTC
cdr3_aa: CASRGQGAVSEQYF

j_call: TRBJ2-2
d_call: NA
clone_size: NA
v_call: TRBV30
cdr3_nt: TGTGCCTCCCGGAACACCGGGGAGCTGTTTTTT
cdr3_aa: CASRNTGELFF

j_call: TRBJ1-3
d_call: NA
clone_size: NA
v_call: TRBV5-6
cdr3_nt: TGTGCCAGCAGCTTAATGGGCGAAGTCTCTGGAAACACCATATATTTT
cdr3_aa: CASSLMGEVSGNTIYF

j_call: TRBJ1-3
d_call: TRBD1
clone_size: NA
v_call: TRBV27
cdr3_nt: TGTGCCAGCGCACCAAGCGGGCAGGGGGCGGGAAACACCATATATTTT
cdr3_aa: CASAPSGQGAGNTIYF

j_call: TRBJ1-1
d_call: NA
clone_size: NA
v_call: TRBV7-9
cdr3_nt: TGTGCCAGCAGCTTTCGGGTGAACACTGAAGCTTTCTTT
cdr3_aa: CASSFRVNTEAFF

j_call: TRBJ1-1
d_call: TRBD1
clone_size: NA
v_call: TRBV9
cdr3_nt: TGTGCCAGCAGCGAGTCGGACAGGGACTTTATATCTTTCTTT
cdr3_aa: CASSESDRDFISFF

j_call: TRBJ1-1
d_call: NA
clone_size: once
v_call: TRBV6-6
cdr3_nt: TGTGCCAGCAGTCGAGACATGAACACTGAAGCTTTCTTT
cdr3_aa: CASSRDMNTEAFF

j_call: TRBJ2-1
d_call: TRBD2
clone_size: NA
v_call: TRBV5-1
cdr3_nt: TGCGCCAGCAGGGTTGGGACTAGCGGATACAATGAGCAGTTCTTC
cdr3_aa: CASRVGTSGYNEQFF

j_call: TRBJ2-1
d_call: TRBD2
clone_size: NA
v_call: TRBV6-1
cdr3_nt: TGTGCCAGCAGTGAGGTAGCGGGCTACAATGAGCAGTTCTTC
cdr3_aa: CASSEVAGYNEQFF

j_call: TRBJ2-2
d_call: TRBD1
clone_size: once
v_call: TRBV7-8
cdr3_nt: TGTGCCAGCAGCTCCGGGGACAGGGCCCACCGGGAGCTGTTTTTT
cdr3_aa: CASSSGDRAHRELFF

j_call: TRBJ1-1
d_call: NA
clone_size: NA
v_call: TRBV7-8
cdr3_nt: TGTGCCAGCAGCCCCCTGGTGGGGGGAGGCACTGAAGCTTTCTTT
cdr3_aa: CASSPLVGGGTEAFF

j_call: TRBJ2-5
d_call: TRBD2
clone_size: NA
v_call: TRBV7-3
cdr3_nt: TGTGCCAGCAGCCCTTCCGGGGGGTCCCAAGAGACCCAGTACTTC
cdr3_aa: CASSPSGGSQETQYF

j_call: TRBJ2-7
d_call: TRBD2
clone_size: NA
v_call: TRBV7-9
cdr3_nt: TGTGCCAGCAGCTTACGACTAGCGGGATCCTACGAGCAGTACTTC
cdr3_aa: CASSLRLAGSYEQYF

j_call: TRBJ2-7
d_call: TRBD1
clone_size: NA
v_call: TRBV27
cdr3_nt: TGTGCCAGCAGGCCGGGACAGGGGGCCGGGTACGAGCAGTACTTC
cdr3_aa: CASRPGQGAGYEQYF

j_call: TRBJ1-5
d_call: TRBD1
clone_size: NA
v_call: TRBV7-9
cdr3_nt: TGTGCCAGCAGCGCCGGGACAGGGAGGGAGCCCCAGCATTTT
cdr3_aa: CASSAGTGREPQHF

j_call: TRBJ2-1
d_call: TRBD2
clone_size: NA
v_call: TRBV7-2
cdr3_nt: TGTGCCAGCAGCTTAAGCGGGGGCGGAGCCTACAATGAGCAGTTCTTC
cdr3_aa: CASSLSGGGAYNEQFF

j_call: TRBJ2-7
d_call: TRBD2
clone_size: NA
v_call: TRBV28
cdr3_nt: TGTGCCAGCAGTTTTGATGCGGGAGGGCCCTACGAGCAGTACTTC
cdr3_aa: CASSFDAGGPYEQYF

j_call: TRBJ2-1
d_call: TRBD2
clone_size: few
v_call: TRBV5-1
cdr3_nt: TGCGCCAGCAGCTTGGGGGGGACTAGCGGGAGGGGTGAGCAGTTCTTC
cdr3_aa: CASSLGGTSGRGEQFF

j_call: TRBJ1-1
d_call: NA
clone_size: NA
v_call: TRBV9
cdr3_nt: TGTGCCAGCAGCGTAGACCGGGGGAACACTGAAGCTTTCTTT
cdr3_aa: CASSVDRGNTEAFF

j_call: TRBJ2-7
d_call: TRBD1
clone_size: NA
v_call: TRBV28
cdr3_nt: TGTGCCAGCAGTTGGGGACAGGCCTCCTACGAGCAGTACTTC
cdr3_aa: CASSWGQASYEQYF

j_call: TRBJ1-1
d_call: TRBD1
clone_size: NA
v_call: TRBV4-1
cdr3_nt: TGCGCCAGCAGCCTCCGGGACAGCAGGAATGAAGCTTTCTTT
cdr3_aa: CASSLRDSRNEAFF

j_call: TRBJ2-5
d_call: NA
clone_size: NA
v_call: TRBV29-1
cdr3_nt: TGCAGCGTTGAACTACTAGGTGGGGAGACCCAGTACTTC
cdr3_aa: CSVELLGGETQYF

j_call: TRBJ2-7
d_call: TRBD2
clone_size: NA
v_call: TRBV9
cdr3_nt: TGTGCCAGCAGCGTAGCAGGACTAGCGGCTGAGCAGTACTTC
cdr3_aa: CASSVAGLAAEQYF

j_call: TRBJ2-1
d_call: NA
clone_size: NA
v_call: TRBV19
cdr3_nt: TGTGCCAGTAGTATGCGGCCTAGAGACAATGAGCAGTTCTTC
cdr3_aa: CASSMRPRDNEQFF

j_call: TRBJ2-2
d_call: TRBD1
clone_size: NA
v_call: TRBV7-3
cdr3_nt: TGTGCCAGCAGCCCGGGACAGCCCGGCGCCGGGGAGCTGTTTTTT
cdr3_aa: CASSPGQPGAGELFF

j_call: TRBJ1-6
d_call: NA
clone_size: NA
v_call: TRBV28
cdr3_nt: TGTGCCAGCAGTTTAGGGGGGGTCTATAATTCACCCCTCCACTTT
cdr3_aa: CASSLGGVYNSPLHF